This TCR beta chain was profiled in a study of T cells after yellow fever vaccination. TCRdb ran MiXCR on the 5' RACE reads and lists one entry per CDR3 protein. Among about 260,000 distinct CDR3 sequences listed, over 4.5% were seen once. This CDR3 has 14 residues. Germline values: CDR1 SEHNR, CDR2 FQNEAQ (reference sequence). The V gene end was trimmed by 4 bases and the J gene end by 6 bases; junction bases not matched to a gene: 6. This receptor was taken from a young man who received the YFV17D yellow fever vaccine. The gene calls are TRBV7-9 and TRBJ1-1; the match to TRBD1 covers 9 bases. The sample in question was CD4+ T cells sorted from PBMCs, obtained on the day of the yellow fever booster vaccination. The CDR3: CASSSLQGAAEAFF. As DNA, the CDR3 is TGTGCCAGCAGCTCCTTACAGGGGGCGGCTGAAGCTTTCTTT.